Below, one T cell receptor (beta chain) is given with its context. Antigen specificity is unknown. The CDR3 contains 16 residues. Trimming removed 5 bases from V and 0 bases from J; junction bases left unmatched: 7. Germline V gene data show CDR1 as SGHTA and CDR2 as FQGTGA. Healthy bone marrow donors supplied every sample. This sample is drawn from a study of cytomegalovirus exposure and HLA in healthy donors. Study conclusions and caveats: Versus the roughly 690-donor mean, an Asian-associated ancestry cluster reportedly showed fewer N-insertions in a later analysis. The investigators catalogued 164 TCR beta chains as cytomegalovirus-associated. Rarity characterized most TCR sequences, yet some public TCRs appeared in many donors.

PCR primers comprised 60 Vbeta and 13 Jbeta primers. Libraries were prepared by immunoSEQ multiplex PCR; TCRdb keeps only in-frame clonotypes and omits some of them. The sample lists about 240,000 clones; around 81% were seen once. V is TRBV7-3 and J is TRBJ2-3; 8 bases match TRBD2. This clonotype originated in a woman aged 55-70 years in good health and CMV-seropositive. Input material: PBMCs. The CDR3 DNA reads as TGTGCCAGCAGCCCCTATAGCGGGACTAGCACAGATACGCAGTATTTT. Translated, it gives CASSPYSGTSTDTQYF.